A selection of T cell receptor beta chains follows, all from one sample in a study of metastatic and nonmetastatic thyroid tumors. MiXCR reprocessed the PCR reads for TCRdb. This sample carries approximately 12,000 clones, 27% of them seen once, and the ten largest clones take 19%. The sample taken for sequencing was tumor tissue. The receptors originated from a female donor with papillary thyroid cancer or a benign thyroid nodule (not recorded which). Some clones in this sample may be carry-over from other donors' samples. The CDR3 runs from the conserved cysteine through the conserved F or W. The D gene is left open where the match is weak. Only part of the rows carry a size: once, few, many, or a class if the clone is expanded.

many,TRBD1,TRBV5-1,TRBJ1-6,CASRRDRNNSPLHF,TGCGCCAGCAGGAGGGACAGGAATAATTCACCCCTCCACTTT
.,.,TRBV19,TRBJ1-2,CASSPTGGYGYTF,TGTGCCAGTAGTCCCACGGGTGGCTATGGCTACACCTTC
medium-sized,TRBD2,TRBV12-3/TRBV12-4,TRBJ2-3,CASSRLAGGQGGTDTQYF,TGTGCCAGCAGCAGACTAGCGGGAGGGCAAGGAGGCACAGATACGCAGTATTTT
.,TRBD1,TRBV5-6,TRBJ2-7,CASSLRGQGDEQYF,TGTGCCAGCAGCCTTCGGGGACAGGGGGACGAGCAGTACTTC
.,.,TRBV20-1,TRBJ1-5,CSARKGDQPQHF,TGCAGTGCTAGAAAGGGAGATCAGCCCCAGCATTTT
.,TRBD1,TRBV6-1,TRBJ2-7,CASSRHDRGPYEQYF,TGTGCCAGCAGTCGCCACGACAGGGGCCCCTACGAGCAGTACTTC
medium-sized,TRBD1,TRBV5-1,TRBJ2-7,CASTRGQGMDEQYF,TGCGCCAGCACCAGAGGACAGGGGATGGACGAGCAGTACTTC
.,TRBD2,TRBV11-2,TRBJ2-7,CASSLGGTNYEQYF,TGTGCCAGCAGCTTAGGCGGGACTAACTACGAGCAGTACTTC
many,TRBD1,TRBV30,TRBJ2-2,CAWARGRRELFF,TGTGCCTGGGCCAGGGGGCGGCGGGAGCTGTTTTTT
.,.,TRBV9,TRBJ1-6,CASSVGPQNSPLHF,TGTGCCAGCAGCGTCGGCCCCCAGAATTCACCCCTCCACTTT
few,TRBD1,TRBV25-1,TRBJ2-7,CASSARQGSKTYEQYF,TGTGCCAGCAGTGCAAGACAGGGAAGTAAGACCTACGAGCAGTACTTC
few,.,TRBV2,TRBJ1-2,CASSLVGDGYTF,TGTGCCAGCAGCTTAGTAGGGGATGGCTACACCTTC
few,.,TRBV20-1,TRBJ1-2,CSASLSTKVYGYTF,TGCAGTGCTAGTCTCTCCACAAAGGTTTATGGCTACACCTTC
few,.,TRBV25-1,TRBJ2-5,CASSLAGKPGETQYF,TGTGCCAGCAGTCTGGCAGGGAAACCGGGAGAGACCCAGTACTTC